This T cell receptor beta chain was found in a study of control samples from healthy donors and cancer patients (dated by TCRdb to about 2020). With respect to this clone: Which antigen it targets is not known. The sample holds no much larger clone one base away, and base qualities are not on file.

Preparation of the library involved the immunoSEQ multiplex PCR assay. The immuneACCESS repertoire file appears here via TCRdb, limited to in-frame rearrangements. These files lack a portion of the clones; in checked studies, under half of the deficit traces to unresolved V genes, and the cause of the others is not known. The sample table records about 140,000 clones; 85% to 95% of these occur just once. The ten most abundant clones make up about an eighth of the sample. This TCR was recovered from a man in his forties in good health. Sequenced: blood.

The nucleotide sequence reads TGTGCCAGCAGGGACCTATCTAACTATGGCTACACCTTC. This codes for CASRDLSNYGYTF. The rearrangement combines TRBV3-1 (or the pseudogene TRBV3-2) with TRBJ1-2, with the D segment identity uncertain. Between the V and J ends, shortened by 6 bases and 0 bases respectively, the junction contains 8 bases. Counted from cysteine to phenylalanine, this CDR3 has 13 amino acids. The read is trimmed to its CDR3 DNA, 39 bases read in frame from base 1. The CDR1 and CDR2 encoded by the germline V gene (reference sequence) are LGHDT and YNNKEL.